Reported below is one TCR beta chain. Clones were sequenced by immunoSEQ multiplex PCR, and TCRdb holds only the in-frame ones, with some missing. The data hold under 300,000 clones, with around four fifths observed a single time. This entry belongs to a study of blood T cell repertoires in COVID-19. The overall study: COVID-19 samples from acute and convalescent phases originated in the United States, Italy and Spain. PBMCs, B-cell-depleted T cells, or T cells provided the cDNA or gDNA that made up the material.

This CDR3 region has 14 residues. V was clipped by 0 bases and J by 11 bases; unmatched bases: 8. Per germline, CDR1 SGHTS and CDR2 YDEGEE. V is TRBV5-8 and J is TRBJ1-1; TRBD1 aligns across 9 bases. This clonotype was obtained from a man aged 30-40 years who had recovered from COVID-19. The material sequenced was peripheral blood. The DNA for the CDR3 is TGTGCCAGCAGCTTGGAGAGGGGACAGGGTAGGGCTTTCTTT. Its protein product is CASSLERGQGRAFF.